The 21 T cell receptor beta chains below were found in one sample sequenced in a study of graft-versus-host responses after intestinal transplantation. The antigens for these receptors are not known. Libraries were prepared by immunoSEQ multiplex PCR; TCRdb keeps only in-frame clonotypes and omits some of them. Of some 39,000 clones listed, approximately 96% are singletons. Material: unstimulated CD8+ T cells sorted from spleen or lymph node cells, obtained before transplant. The receptors stem from a human donor who was the organ donor for an intestinal transplant.

The V call is TRBV15, the J call TRBJ1-5, with a tentative D call TRBD1 (6 bases). V lost 0 bases and J lost 4, with 13 bases in between. From germline, CDR1 is LNHNV and CDR2 YYDKDF (reference sequence). The CDR3 extends over 16 amino acids. In DNA, the CDR3 is TGTGCCACCAGCAGAGATTCAGGGGAAAGGAATCAGCCCCAGCATTTT. It encodes CATSRDSGERNQPQHF. The full variable domain, completed using reference TRBV15 and TRBJ1-5, is DAMVIQNPRYQVTQFGKPVTLSCSQTLNHNVMYWYQQKSSQAPKLLFHYYDKDFNNEADTPDNFQSRRPNTSFCFLDIRSPGLGDTAMYLCATSRDSGERNQPQHFGDGTRLSIL.

This clone appeared a single time. This chain links TRBV7-8 with TRBJ2-7; maybe TRBD2 (7 bases). The ends were cut back, 3 bases at V and 4 bases at J, with 13 bases in the middle. Germline V gives CDR1 SGHVS, CDR2 FQNEAQ. This CDR3 comprises 14 residues. This CDR3 reads CASSFGGPIYEQYF. The CDR3 DNA reads as TGTGCCAGCAGCTTCGGGGGGCCCATTTACGAGCAGTACTTC.

The chain joins TRBV6-1 to TRBJ2-7, with TRBD1 matching over 9 bases. Germline CDR1 reads MNHNS; CDR2 reads SASEGT. This CDR3 contains 17 residues. The V gene end was trimmed by 2 bases and the J gene end by 1 base; junction bases not matched to a gene: 9. CDR3 sequence reads: CASSEWRTGQGSYEQYF. CDR3 coding DNA: TGTGCCAGCAGTGAATGGCGAACGGGACAGGGTTCCTACGAGCAGTACTTC.

J is TRBJ2-2 and V is TRBV5-4; 7 bases agree with TRBD1. With 4 bases clipped from V and 6 bases from J, the junction kept 6 bases outside the gene matches. Germline CDR1 reads SGHNT; CDR2 reads YYREEE (reference sequence). The CDR3 covers 14 residues. The CDR3 is CASSPVGQPGELFF. CDR3 DNA sequence: TGTGCCAGCAGCCCGGTGGGACAGCCCGGGGAGCTGTTTTTT.

The rearrangement links TRBV7-2 to TRBJ2-7, with D unresolved. The germline V gene encodes CDR1 SGHTA and CDR2 FQGNSA. Trimming took off 3 bases at V and 2 bases at J, with 11 bases between the two ends. This CDR3 comprises 14 residues. This chain's CDR3 is CASSFNMGTYEQYF. The CDR3 DNA is TGTGCCAGCAGCTTTAATATGGGCACCTACGAGCAGTACTTC.

V gene TRBV7-2 combines with J gene TRBJ1-6, with D perhaps matching TRBD1 (5 bases). There are 14 residues in the CDR3. The germline V and J ends were trimmed by 1 base and 10 bases, with 11 bases remaining between them. The germline V gene has CDR1 SGHTA and CDR2 FQGNSA. In nucleotides, the CDR3 is TGTGCCAGCAGCTTAGAGCCTTGGGGGTCACCCCTCCACTTT. It specifies CASSLEPWGSPLHF.

Here the CDR3 reads CATQGLVSYEQYF. The DNA of the CDR3 is TGTGCCACCCAGGGACTGGTTTCCTACGAGCAGTACTTC. The rearrangement uses TRBV10-3 and TRBJ2-7; D perhaps matches TRBD2 (6 bases). Germline V CDR1 and CDR2: ENHRY, SYGVKD. The CDR3 spans 13 residues. The germline V and J ends were trimmed by 10 bases and 1 base, with 14 bases remaining between them.

The rearrangement joins TRBV29-1 to TRBJ2-1; TRBD1 matches at 11 bases. Germline lookup yields CDR1 SQVTM and CDR2 ANQGSEA. Trimming took 5 bases from V and 4 from J; bases not matched to a gene: 4. This CDR3 has 14 amino acids. The CDR3, as DNA: TGCAGCGTTTCCCGGGACAGGGGGTACAATGAGCAGTTCTTC. Amino acid sequence: CSVSRDRGYNEQFF.

This sequence joins TRBV4-2 and TRBJ2-3, with D possibly matching TRBD1 (5 bases). Trimming removed 0 bases from V and 2 bases from J, with 9 bases in between. There are 15 residues in the CDR3. Germline-derived CDR1 and CDR2 are LGHNA and YNFKEQ. The CDR3 region is CASSQEGHHTDTQYF. In DNA form, the CDR3 reads TGTGCCAGCAGCCAAGAAGGACACCACACAGATACGCAGTATTTT.

The CDR3 is CASSLRQDNEKLFF. In DNA, the CDR3 is TGTGCCAGCAGCTTAAGACAGGATAATGAAAAACTGTTTTTT. The V and J genes are TRBV7-8 and TRBJ1-4, with a tentative D call TRBD1 (6 bases). This CDR3 has 14 residues. The germline V gene has CDR1 SGHVS and CDR2 FQNEAQ. V was shortened by 2 bases and J by 4 bases, with 8 bases between the two germline ends.

The CDR3 bases are TGCAGCGTTGAAGATGGAAGGGGGTCCTACAATGAGCAGTTCTTC. It encodes CSVEDGRGSYNEQFF. The chain joins TRBV29-1 to TRBJ2-1, with a tentative D call TRBD1 (6 bases). V was trimmed by 0 bases and J by 1 base, leaving 10 bases between them. Germline V CDR1 and CDR2: SQVTM, ANQGSEA. The CDR3 spans 15 residues.

The chain links TRBV7-9 to TRBJ2-3; D is ambiguous. Germline assignment: CDR1 SEHNR and CDR2 FQNEAQ (reference sequence). This CDR3 is built from 14 residues. The ends were cut back, 2 bases at V and 0 bases at J, with 6 bases in the middle. The CDR3 region is CASSLLDSTDTQYF. CDR3 in DNA: TGTGCCAGCAGCTTACTCGACAGCACAGATACGCAGTATTTT.

Only one count was recorded for this clone. The chain carries TRBV11-3 and TRBJ2-2; TRBD1 matches 7 bases. Germline V gives CDR1 SGHNT, CDR2 YENEEA. The CDR3 has 16 amino acids. Trimming at V came to 6 bases and at J to 1 base, leaving 8 bases not matched to a gene. CDR3 nucleotide sequence: TGTGCCAGCAGAAATACCGGGACAGTGAACACCGGGGAGCTGTTTTTT. This codes for CASRNTGTVNTGELFF. Together with reference TRBV11-3 and TRBJ2-2, the CDR3 gives the full variable domain: EAGVVQSPRYKIIEKKQPVAFWCNPISGHNTLYWYLQNLGQGPELLIRYENEEAVDDSQLPKDRFSAERLKGVDSTLKIQPAELGDSAVYLCASRNTGTVNTGELFFGEGSRLTVL.

This sequence joins TRBV27 and TRBJ2-3, with D possibly TRBD1 on 5 matching bases. This CDR3 has 14 amino acids. CDR1 and CDR2 from the germline V gene are MNHEY and SMNVEV (reference sequence). Trimming stripped 4 bases from V and 3 bases from J, with 11 bases between. CDR3 residues: CASSSHQGTDTQYF. In DNA, the CDR3 is TGTGCCAGCAGTTCACATCAGGGTACAGATACGCAGTATTTT.

The chain couples TRBV6-5 to TRBJ1-1, with a possible D match to TRBD1 (5 bases). The V end lost 2 bases, the J end lost 6 bases, and 13 bases lay between the germline ends. Germline V gene lookup returns CDR1 MNHEY and CDR2 SVGAGI. The CDR3 runs to 14 residues. CDR3 amino acids: CASSYAVQAPEAFF. The CDR3 DNA is TGTGCCAGCAGTTACGCGGTACAGGCACCTGAAGCTTTCTTT.

The chain recombines TRBV4-1 with TRBJ2-5; D remains unclear. Germline V gene sequence: CDR1 MGHRA, CDR2 YSYEKL. The CDR3 has 16 residues. V gave up 1 base and J gave up 2 bases, with 14 bases separating them. This CDR3 is CASSQGPIRSQETQYF. The CDR3 bases are TGCGCCAGCAGCCAAGGCCCTATTAGATCTCAAGAGACCCAGTACTTC.

Only a few counts were recorded for this clone. J is TRBJ2-7 and V is TRBV6-1; D is unclear. The CDR3 covers 15 residues. V shed 2 bases and J shed 4 bases, with 15 bases lying between them. CDR1 is MNHNS and CDR2 is SASEGT in the germline V gene. The CDR3 DNA is TGTGCCAGCAGTGAATTCGATCTAGATAATTACGAGCAGTACTTC. Translation gives CASSEFDLDNYEQYF.

The rearrangement uses TRBV7-9 and TRBJ2-5; D ambiguous. Trimming cost V 8 bases and J 5 bases, with 12 bases left between them. Germline CDR1 is SEHNR and CDR2 is FQNEAQ (reference sequence). There are 12 residues in the CDR3. The CDR3 DNA is TGTGCCAGCTCAACCATGGCGGAGACCCAGTACTTC. Translated: CASSTMAETQYF.

This sequence joins TRBV6-1 and TRBJ1-1, with 7 positions matching TRBD1. The V segment lost 6 bases and the J segment 2 bases; nucleotides outside the gene matches: 3. Germline-derived CDR1 and CDR2 are MNHNS and SASEGT. The CDR3 runs to 13 residues. The chain's CDR3 is CASRNRGNTEAFF. Here the CDR3 DNA reads TGTGCCAGCAGAAACAGGGGTAACACTGAAGCTTTCTTT.

This chain joins TRBV29-1 and TRBJ2-3, with a possible D match to TRBD1 (5 bases). The CDR3 consists of 16 residues. Germline V gene lookup returns CDR1 SQVTM and CDR2 ANQGSEA. Between the trimmed V and J ends, which lost 6 bases and 4 bases, there was a span of 23 bases. The CDR3 DNA reads as TGCAGCGTGGGTTTCGCAGGGTGGAAGTACCCAGATACGCAGTATTTT. Translation gives CSVGFAGWKYPDTQYF.

The chain is built from TRBV9 and TRBJ2-1; D gene ambiguous. This CDR3 spans 12 amino acids. V was pared by 4 bases and J by 10 bases, with 12 bases between. CDR1 is SGDLS and CDR2 is YYNGEE in the germline V gene. The CDR3 nucleotides are TGTGCCAGCAGCCCCGTTGGTAGCGAGCAGTTCTTC. Protein: CASSPVGSEQFF.